This TCR beta chain is from a study of post-analysis software for immune sequencing data. Study as a whole: Disease trajectories encompassed relapsing-remitting, secondary progressive and progressive-relapsing multiple sclerosis.

The TCR beta cDNA libraries carried unique molecular identifiers. TCRdb passed the PCR reads through MiXCR, listing each CDR3 protein once. The sample carries roughly 670,000 distinct CDR3 sequences, approximately 59% recorded once. Of note for this clonotype: Its target is unknown.

Study-wide results and limits: Comparison with controls showed significantly lower normalized Chao1 diversity in multiple sclerosis patients. Five or six TRBV segments were more frequent in patients than controls; TRBV5-6, TRBV5-1 and TRBV20-1 belonged to this group.

Germline V CDR1 and CDR2: SGHAT, FQNNGV. V was pared by 0 bases and J by 3 bases, with 9 bases between. CDR3 size: 15 residues. The specimen was blood. The sequence was obtained from a girl aged 2 to 9 with multiple sclerosis. The V and J genes are TRBV11-2 and TRBJ2-1, with D perhaps being TRBD1 or TRBD2 (6 bases each). The CDR3 DNA reads TGTGCCAGCAGCTTAGACGGGGGCTACTACAATGAGCAGTTCTTC. It specifies CASSLDGGYYNEQFF. Combining the CDR3 with reference TRBV11-2 and TRBJ2-1 gives the whole variable domain EAGVAQSPRYKIIEKRQSVAFWCNPISGHATLYWYQQILGQGPKLLIQFQNNGVVDDSQLPKDRFSAERLKGVDSTLKIQPAKLEDSAVYLCASSLDGGYYNEQFFGPGTRLTVL.